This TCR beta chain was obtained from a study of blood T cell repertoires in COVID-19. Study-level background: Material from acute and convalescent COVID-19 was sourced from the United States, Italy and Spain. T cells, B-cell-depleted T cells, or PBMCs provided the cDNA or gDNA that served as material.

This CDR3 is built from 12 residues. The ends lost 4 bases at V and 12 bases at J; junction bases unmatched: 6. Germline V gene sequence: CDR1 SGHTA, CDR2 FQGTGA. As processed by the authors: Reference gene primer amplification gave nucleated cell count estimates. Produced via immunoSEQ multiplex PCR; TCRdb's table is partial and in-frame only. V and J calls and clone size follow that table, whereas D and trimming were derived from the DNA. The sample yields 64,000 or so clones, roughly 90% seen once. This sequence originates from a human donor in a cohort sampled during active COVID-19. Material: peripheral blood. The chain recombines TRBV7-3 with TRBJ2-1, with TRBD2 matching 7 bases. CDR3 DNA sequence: TGTGCCAGCAGCTCCTCGGGAGGAGGGCAGTTCTTC. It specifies CASSSSGGGQFF. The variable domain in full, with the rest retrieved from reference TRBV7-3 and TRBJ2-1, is GAGVSQTPSNKVTEKGKYVELRCDPISGHTALYWYRQSLGQGPEFLIYFQGTGAADDSGLPNDRFFAVRPEGSVSTLKIQRTERGDSAVYLCASSSSGGGQFFGPGTRLTVL.